One TCR beta chain is described in this entry. The sample comes from a study of blood T cell repertoires in COVID-19. Turning to the study itself: The United States, Italy and Spain provided the acute and convalescent COVID-19 samples. Sources were T cells, B-cell-depleted T cells, or PBMCs; the material itself was cDNA or gDNA.

V lost 5 bases and J 0 bases, leaving 11 bases between the germline ends. This CDR3 comprises 14 residues. Germline-derived CDR1 and CDR2 are MDHEN and SYDVKM. As originally analysed: How many nucleated cells were present was estimated from reference gene primer amplification. TCRdb's table, derived via immunoSEQ multiplex PCR, lists solely in-frame clones and lacks some. V, J and clone size are taken as reported in that table, and D and trimming were inferred from the DNA itself. The table records around 100,000 clones, roughly four fifths of them present only once. The sequenced material came from peripheral blood. The J gene is TRBJ2-7, the V gene TRBV28; D possibly corresponds to TRBD1 (6 bases). This sequence was found in a man in his 60s with acute or convalescent COVID-19. CDR3: CASSILRGSYEQYF. In DNA form, the CDR3 reads TGTGCCAGCAGTATACTCAGGGGCTCCTACGAGCAGTACTTC.